This TCR beta chain was sequenced in a study of blood T cell repertoires in COVID-19. Using immunoSEQ multiplex PCR, the repertoire was profiled, and TCRdb retains in-frame clones only, with some absent. The sample contains some 43,000 clones, around 87% of which appear only once. Germline assignment: CDR1 LNHDA and CDR2 SQIVND (reference sequence). After removal of 8 bases from V and 6 bases from J, the junction contained 6 bases not matched to a gene. CDR3 size: 14 residues. The source material was peripheral blood. The receptor comes from a human donor in a cohort sampled during active COVID-19. V is TRBV19 and J is TRBJ2-2; 10 bases are a match to TRBD2. CDR3 sequence: CASGGLALSGELFF. As DNA, the CDR3 is TGTGCCAGTGGGGGACTAGCGTTATCCGGGGAGCTGTTTTTT.